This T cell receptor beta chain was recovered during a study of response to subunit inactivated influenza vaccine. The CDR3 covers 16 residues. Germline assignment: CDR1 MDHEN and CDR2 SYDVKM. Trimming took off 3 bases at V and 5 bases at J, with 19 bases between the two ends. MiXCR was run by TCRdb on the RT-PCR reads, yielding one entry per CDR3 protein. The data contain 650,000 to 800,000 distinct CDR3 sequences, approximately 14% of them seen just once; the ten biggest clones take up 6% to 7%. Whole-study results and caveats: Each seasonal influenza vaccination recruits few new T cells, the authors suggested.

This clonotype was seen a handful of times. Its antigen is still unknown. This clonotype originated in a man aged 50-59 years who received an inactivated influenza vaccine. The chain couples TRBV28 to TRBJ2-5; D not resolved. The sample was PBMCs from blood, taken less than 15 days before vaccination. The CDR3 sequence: CASSFSGLKETETQYF. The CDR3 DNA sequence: TGTGCCAGCAGTTTTTCCGGGCTCAAAGAGACGGAGACCCAGTACTTC.